One and the same sample provided the 28 T cell receptor beta chains below, sequenced in a study of OX40 agonist ivuxolimab in advanced cancers. TCRdb's table, derived via immunoSEQ multiplex PCR, lists solely in-frame clones and lacks some. The table shows over 100,000 clones, with 75% to 90% occurring only once. The sample in question was CD4+ or CD8+ T cells sorted from blood, obtained in a trial of the OX40 agonist ivuxolimab. These receptors came from an adult with an advanced solid tumor such as melanoma, head and neck, liver or kidney cancer.

The chain joins TRBV4-3 to TRBJ2-3; possible D gene TRBD1, 6 bases. Germline lookup yields CDR1 LGHNA and CDR2 YSLEER. V lost 4 bases and J 2 bases, leaving 10 bases between the germline ends. The CDR3 is 14 amino acids. CDR3 residues: CASSRGTTTDTQYF. The CDR3 DNA sequence: TGCGCCAGCAGCCGAGGGACAACCACAGATACGCAGTATTTT.

The V gene is TRBV28, the J gene TRBJ2-5; D remains unclear. The CDR3 extends over 14 amino acids. V gave up 5 bases and J gave up 5 bases, with 15 bases separating them. Per the germline V gene, CDR1 is MDHEN and CDR2 is SYDVKM. The CDR3 DNA reads as TGTGCCAGCAGTCCCTCAGACGTGGCCGAGACCCAGTACTTC. Its protein product is CASSPSDVAETQYF.

The chain is built from TRBV29-1 and TRBJ1-1, with D possibly matching TRBD1 (6 bases). The CDR3 is made up of 14 amino acids. V gave up 6 bases and J gave up 3 bases, with 17 bases separating them. Germline assignment: CDR1 SQVTM and CDR2 ANQGSEA. CDR3 nucleotide sequence: TGCAGCGTCCAACCCTGGACAGAAGACACTGAAGCTTTCTTT. Protein: CSVQPWTEDTEAFF.

This chain connects TRBV6-4 to TRBJ2-5; 11 bases fit TRBD2. This CDR3 is 15 amino acids long. Looked up from germline, CDR1 is MRHNA and CDR2 is SNTAGT. Germline trimming cut 3 bases from V and 6 bases from J; bases unmatched to any gene: 6. The CDR3 protein is CASSEIAGGHQTQYF. The CDR3 DNA reads TGTGCCAGCAGTGAAATAGCGGGGGGGCATCAGACCCAGTACTTC.

The sample holds one count of this clone. The rearrangement joins TRBV7-2 to TRBJ1-2; D unresolved. Germline assignment: CDR1 SGHTA and CDR2 FQGNSA. The CDR3 covers 13 residues. The V end was cut by 2 bases, the J end by 4 bases, with 8 bases between. CDR3 sequence: CASSLLGSYGYTF. In nucleotides, the CDR3 is TGTGCCAGCAGCTTACTCGGATCCTATGGCTACACCTTC.

The chain employs TRBV27 and TRBJ1-2; TRBD1 might be the D (6 bases). Trimming cost V 3 bases and J 4 bases, with 27 bases left between them. Per germline, CDR1 MNHEY and CDR2 SMNVEV (reference sequence). This CDR3 contains 19 residues. This chain's CDR3 is CASSFNMALLQGGGYGYTF. The CDR3 DNA follows: TGTGCCAGCAGTTTCAACATGGCCTTACTACAGGGAGGGGGCTATGGCTACACCTTC.

This clone occurred a few times. The chain carries TRBV29-1 and TRBJ1-2; no clear D. Trimming took 2 bases from V and 7 from J, leaving 8 bases between them. Germline V lookup: CDR1 SQVTM, CDR2 ANQGSEA. The CDR3 contains 11 residues. The CDR3 sequence is CSVEWGFGYTF. The DNA of the CDR3 is TGCAGCGTTGAATGGGGTTTTGGCTACACCTTC.

The chain combines TRBV27 with TRBJ1-1; no reliable D call. Germline V gene lookup returns CDR1 MNHEY and CDR2 SMNVEV (reference sequence). V shed 4 bases and J shed 1 base, with 7 bases lying between them. The CDR3 contains 13 residues. The CDR3 DNA is TGTGCCAGCAGTTCCCACGGGAACACTGAAGCTTTCTTT. Its translation: CASSSHGNTEAFF.

The chain joins TRBV19 to TRBJ2-2, with 7 bases identical to TRBD2. V was pared by 1 base and J by 0 bases, with 2 bases of the junction left unmatched. Germline-derived CDR1 and CDR2 are LNHDA and SQIVND (reference sequence). The CDR3 runs to 16 residues. The CDR3 protein is CASSIAAGANTGELFF. The CDR3 DNA reads TGTGCCAGTAGTATAGCGGCGGGGGCGAACACCGGGGAGCTGTTTTTT. Full variable domain (missing parts from reference TRBV19 and TRBJ2-2): DGGITQSPKYLFRKEGQNVTLSCEQNLNHDAMYWYRQDPGQGLRLIYYSQIVNDFQKGDIAEGYSVSREKKESFPLTVTSAQKNPTAFYLCASSIAAGANTGELFFGEGSRLTVL.

The V gene is TRBV5-6, the J gene TRBJ2-1; 8 nucleotides line up with TRBD2. The CDR3 consists of 13 residues. Germline V gene sequence: CDR1 SGHDT, CDR2 YYEEEE. V gave up 4 bases and J gave up 9 bases; unmatched junction bases: 6. For the CDR3, the DNA is TGTGCCAGCAGCAACGGGGGGGCCGGTGAGCAGTTCTTC. Protein: CASSNGGAGEQFF.

The chain links TRBV19 to TRBJ1-3, with D uncertain. Germline V CDR1 and CDR2: LNHDA, SQIVND (reference sequence). This CDR3 comprises 13 residues. V was pared by 6 bases and J by 0 bases, with 6 bases between. CDR3 residues: CASSFFSGNTIYF. In nucleotides, the CDR3 is TGTGCCAGTAGCTTTTTCTCTGGAAACACCATATATTTT.

The V and J genes are TRBV5-6 and TRBJ1-4; 7 nucleotides match TRBD1. The CDR3 spans 16 residues. J gave up 0 bases and V 7 bases, and 9 bases lay outside the gene matches. Germline CDR1 SGHDT, CDR2 YYEEEE. CDR3 loop: CASRDRRLSTNEKLFF. CDR3 bases: TGTGCCAGCCGGGACAGAAGATTATCAACTAATGAAAAACTGTTTTTT.

This rearrangement joins TRBV2 to TRBJ2-1; 8 positions agree with TRBD2. J lost 3 bases, V lost 7 bases, and 8 bases had no gene match. This CDR3 spans 15 amino acids. Looked up from germline, CDR1 is SNHLY and CDR2 is FYNNEI. CDR3 amino acids: CASIDGAGGYNEQFF. The CDR3 DNA sequence: TGTGCCAGCATCGACGGCGCGGGGGGCTACAATGAGCAGTTCTTC.

This rearrangement joins TRBV19 to TRBJ1-5; 7 bases align to TRBD1. Per germline, CDR1 LNHDA and CDR2 SQIVND (reference sequence). J lost 2 bases, V lost 1 base, and 8 bases had no gene match. The CDR3 has 17 residues. CDR3 residues: CASSIVRPDRGNQPQHF. CDR3 nucleotide sequence: TGTGCCAGTAGTATAGTCCGGCCCGACAGGGGCAATCAGCCCCAGCATTTT.

The chain is built from TRBV2 and TRBJ2-2; 8 bases fit TRBD1. The length of the CDR3 is 15 residues. With 8 bases clipped from V and 4 bases from J, the junction kept 9 bases outside the gene matches. The germline V gene has CDR1 SNHLY and CDR2 FYNNEI. CDR3 sequence (DNA): TGTGCCAGCCGCCGGACAGGGATCGGCACCGGGGAGCTGTTTTTT. The encoded protein is CASRRTGIGTGELFF.

The rearrangement joins TRBV27 to TRBJ2-3; the D is unclear. CDR1 MNHEY and CDR2 SMNVEV come from the germline V gene (reference sequence). Trimming pared 6 bases from V and 4 bases from J, leaving 20 bases between. The CDR3 covers 16 residues. CDR3 bases: TGTGCCAGCAGCCCATCAGGCGTGGTTGGAGCAGATACGCAGTATTTT. It yields the protein CASSPSGVVGADTQYF.

The chain combines TRBV2 with TRBJ2-7, with D unresolved. The CDR3 has 16 residues. V lost 2 bases and J 2 bases, leaving 16 bases between the germline ends. Germline loops: CDR1 SNHLY, CDR2 FYNNEI. CDR3 sequence: CASSEMGGGTTYEQYF. For the CDR3, the DNA is TGTGCCAGCAGTGAAATGGGTGGCGGCACCACCTACGAGCAGTACTTC.

This chain links TRBV7-9 with TRBJ2-1; no firm D call. Deletions cut 2 bases from V and 9 bases from J, with 5 bases between. The germline V gene has CDR1 SEHNR and CDR2 FQNEAQ (reference sequence). CDR3 length equals 11 residues. The CDR3 DNA sequence: TGTGCCAGCAGCTTATTGGGTGAGCAGTTCTTC. Its protein is CASSLLGEQFF.

V and J are TRBV13 and TRBJ1-5, with unresolved D. Germline CDR1 is PRHDT and CDR2 is FYEKMQ (reference sequence). V shed 5 bases and J shed 4 bases, with 9 bases lying between them. The CDR3 consists of 13 residues. The CDR3 DNA reads TGTGCCAGCAGCAAGAACTCTAATCAGCCCCAGCATTTT. Its translation is CASSKNSNQPQHF.

The genes are TRBV19 and TRBJ2-5; D is ambiguous. V lost 5 bases and J 4 bases, leaving 14 bases between the germline ends. The CDR3 sequence is 14 residues long. Germline V gene data show CDR1 as LNHDA and CDR2 as SQIVND (reference sequence). CDR3 nucleotides: TGTGCCAGTAGTCAGCGCATTTTAGGAGAGACCCAGTACTTC. It translates to CASSQRILGETQYF. Based on the CDR3 plus reference TRBV19 and TRBJ2-5, the full variable domain is DGGITQSPKYLFRKEGQNVTLSCEQNLNHDAMYWYRQDPGQGLRLIYYSQIVNDFQKGDIAEGYSVSREKKESFPLTVTSAQKNPTAFYLCASSQRILGETQYFGPGTRLLVL.

J is TRBJ2-1 and V is TRBV10-3; D is uncertain. V was cut by 3 bases and J by 7 bases, with 13 bases left in between. The CDR3 is 14 residues long. Per germline, CDR1 ENHRY and CDR2 SYGVKD. For the CDR3, the DNA is TGTGCCATCAGTGATGTAAAGGCCGGGAATGAGCAGTTCTTC. This translates into CAISDVKAGNEQFF.

CDR3 DNA sequence: TGCGCCAGCAGTCAAGAATACGGGGGGCTGGCGACTAATGAAAAACTGTTTTTT. It is translated as CASSQEYGGLATNEKLFF. This chain joins TRBV23-1 and TRBJ1-4; D might be TRBD1 (6 bases). TRBV23-1 is reported as an ORF; its role is uncertain. Trimming stripped 2 bases from V and 2 bases from J, with 18 bases between. CDR3 length equals 18 residues.

J is TRBJ1-1 and V is TRBV6-6; D gene ambiguous. CDR1 and CDR2 from the germline V gene are MNHNY and SVGAGI (reference sequence). V gave up 4 bases and J gave up 5 bases, with 11 bases separating them. The CDR3 runs 13 residues. CDR3 loop: CASSSAELTEAFF. For the CDR3, the DNA is TGTGCCAGCAGTTCGGCAGAACTTACTGAAGCTTTCTTT.

A note on this clone: One end of the junction fails to match germline, which may point to a read error. This sample includes further DNA sequences coding for the same CDR3. This chain uses TRBV6-1 with TRBJ1-3; unclear D gene. Germline V CDR1 and CDR2: MNHNS, SASEGT. The CDR3 sequence is 12 residues long. CDR3 coding DNA: TGTGCCAGTAGTGAACAGGGAAACACCATATATTTT. Amino acids: CASSEQGNTIYF.

The V call is TRBV5-6, the J call TRBJ1-2; possibly TRBD1 for D (5 bases). The CDR3 is 14 amino acids. The ends were cut back, 4 bases at V and 5 bases at J, with 15 bases in the middle. CDR1 is SGHDT and CDR2 is YYEEEE in the germline V gene. The CDR3 is CASSLWRQTYGYTF. As DNA, the CDR3 is TGTGCCAGCAGCCTCTGGAGACAGACTTATGGCTACACCTTC. The variable domain in full, completed from reference TRBV5-6 and TRBJ1-2, reads DAGVTQSPTHLIKTRGQQVTLRCSPKSGHDTVSWYQQALGQGPQFIFQYYEEEERQRGNFPDRFSGHQFPNYSSELNVNALLLGDSALYLCASSLWRQTYGYTFGSGTRLTVV.

This chain links TRBV29-1 with TRBJ2-5, with 8 positions matching TRBD2. Germline V CDR1 and CDR2: SQVTM, ANQGSEA. V shed 5 bases, J shed 4 bases, and the junction held 6 bases outside the gene matches. CDR3 length: 13 residues. CDR3 sequence: CSVRNREGETQYF. In nucleotides, the CDR3 is TGCAGCGTTCGGAATCGGGAGGGAGAGACCCAGTACTTC.

This clone was found once. The chain links TRBV19 to TRBJ1-5; 8 bases fit TRBD1. CDR3 length: 15 residues. CDR1 and CDR2 from the germline V gene are LNHDA and SQIVND (reference sequence). The CDR3 loop is CMETGAGISNQPQHF. The DNA of the CDR3 is TGTATGGAGACAGGGGCCGGAATTAGCAATCAGCCCCAGCATTTT. Filled out from reference TRBV19 and TRBJ1-5, the complete variable domain reads DGGITQSPKYLFRKEGQNVTLSCEQNLNHDAMYWYRQDPGQGLRLIYYSQIVNDFQKGDIAEGYSVSREKKESFPLTVTSAQKNPTAFYLCMETGAGISNQPQHFGDGTRLSIL.

As concerns this clone: At the DNA level, this CDR3 is encoded by other sequences in the same sample as well. V usage is TRBV30 and J usage is TRBJ2-3; 14 bases line up with TRBD2. V shed 2 bases and J 3 bases; nucleotides not matched to a gene: 10. CDR1 is GTSNPN, CDR2 SVGIG, per germline (reference sequence). The CDR3 is made up of 18 amino acids. The CDR3 nucleotides are TGTGCCTGGAGTCCCCCTGGGACTAGCGGGGGCGCAACAGATACGCAGTATTTT. As protein: CAWSPPGTSGGATDTQYF.